This record concerns one T cell receptor (beta chain) sequence. Its specificity is unknown. CDR1 is SGHTA, CDR2 FQGNSA, per germline. V trimming: 5 bases; J trimming: 1 base; junction bases outside the gene matches: 5. The CDR3 extends over 17 amino acids. These data belong to a study of graft-versus-host responses after intestinal transplantation. Study in general: Each transplant was multivisceral, liver-intestinal, or isolated intestinal. Recipients uniformly received anti-thymocyte globulin induction, followed by tacrolimus and steroids for around 3 years. Study conclusions and caveats: Within allografts, high graft-versus-host to host-versus-graft clonal ratios were seen among patients with graft-donor T cell macrochimerism. Declining HvG levels early post-transplant were linked to peak circulating GvH clone levels.

Profiling relied on immunoSEQ multiplex PCR, and the TCRdb table lists in-frame clones only, not all of them. Of 65,000 to 90,000 clones in the sample, under 95% were seen once. This receptor was identified in a human donor who was the organ donor for an intestinal transplant. Sequences were derived from unstimulated CD8+ T cells sorted from spleen or lymph node cells, sampled before transplant. The chain employs TRBV7-2 and TRBJ2-2, with 12 bases matching TRBD2. The CDR3 reads CASSQTSGGVNTGELFF. DNA of the CDR3: TGTGCCAGCAGCCAGACTAGCGGGGGAGTGAACACCGGGGAGCTGTTTTTT.